Below, 29 T cell receptor beta chains from the same sample are listed, as sequenced in a study of shared clonotypes between healthy human individuals. The repertoire was sequenced with immunoSEQ multiplex PCR; TCRdb's copy has only in-frame clones and lacks some. The profile shows 2 million to 2.5 million clones, roughly 90% of them singletons. Source material: naive CD4+ T cells from PBMCs. The subset: CD45RA+ positively selected. Source of these receptors: a man between 18 and 29 years old in good health. Some clones in this sample may be carry-over from other donors' samples.

In its sample, this clone was seen a few times. V and J are TRBV18 and TRBJ1-5; D is undetermined. Between the trimmed V and J ends, which lost 2 bases and 2 bases, there was a span of 19 bases. The CDR3 covers 18 residues. Germline CDR1 is KGHSH and CDR2 is LQKENI. The CDR3 loop reads CASSPFRGELAGNQPQHF. The CDR3 DNA reads as TGTGCCAGCTCACCATTTCGCGGGGAGCTGGCGGGCAATCAGCCCCAGCATTTT. Drawing the rest from reference TRBV18 and TRBJ1-5, the complete variable domain is NAGVMQNPRHLVRRRGQEARLRCSPMKGHSHVYWYRQLPEEGLKFMVYLQKENIIDESGMPKERFSAEFPKEGPSILRIQQVVRGDSAAYFCASSPFRGELAGNQPQHFGDGTRLSIL.

Points on this clone: Other nucleotide sequences in the sample specify the same CDR3. The chain couples TRBV7-8 to TRBJ2-7, with a possible D match to TRBD2 (5 bases). From germline, CDR1 is SGHVS and CDR2 FQNEAQ. CDR3 length: 14 residues. V was pared by 1 base and J by 0 bases, with 7 bases between. CDR3 protein: CASSLGGDSYEQYF. DNA of the CDR3: TGTGCCAGCAGCTTAGGGGGAGACTCCTACGAGCAGTACTTC.

The chain joins TRBV5-1 to TRBJ2-7, with 7 bases lining up with TRBD1. Germline V CDR1 and CDR2: SGHRS, YFSETQ. CDR3 length equals 13 residues. The junction had 8 bases not matched to a gene; V was cut back by 4 bases and J by 7 bases. CDR3 loop: CASSPPRTGEQYF. CDR3 bases: TGCGCCAGCAGCCCTCCTCGGACAGGAGAGCAGTACTTC.

The CDR3 sequence: CASSSPWRDSYNEQFF. The DNA for the CDR3 is TGTGCCAGCAGCTCCCCCTGGCGGGACTCCTACAATGAGCAGTTCTTC. The chain joins TRBV7-8 to TRBJ2-1; D perhaps matches TRBD2 (6 bases). CDR3 length: 16 residues. Trimming took off 4 bases at V and 0 bases at J, with 13 bases between the two ends. CDR1 is SGHVS, CDR2 FQNEAQ, per germline.

The gene calls are TRBV30 and TRBJ2-7, with 7 bases lining up with TRBD1. This CDR3 contains 13 residues. The V and J ends lost 2 bases and 3 bases, in that order; junction bases with no gene match: 4. Germline V gives CDR1 GTSNPN, CDR2 SVGIG (reference sequence). CDR3: CAWSPPGGYEQYF. DNA for the CDR3: TGTGCCTGGAGTCCCCCAGGGGGCTACGAGCAGTACTTC.

The chain has TRBV14 and TRBJ1-2; a weak D match, TRBD1 (6 bases). Trimming took off 3 bases at V and 4 bases at J, with 9 bases between the two ends. CDR1 and CDR2 from the germline V gene are SGHDN and FVKESK. The CDR3 has 13 amino acids. The CDR3 is CASSQQGIYGYTF. As DNA, the CDR3 is TGTGCCAGCAGCCAGCAGGGGATCTATGGCTACACCTTC.

The chain uses TRBV10-3 and TRBJ2-7; D remains ambiguous. CDR3 length: 16 residues. Germline V CDR1 and CDR2: ENHRY, SYGVKD. V was trimmed by 0 bases and J by 0 bases, leaving 12 bases between them. The CDR3 sequence: CAISESTRQNSYEQYF. The CDR3 bases are TGTGCCATCAGTGAGTCGACTCGGCAGAACTCCTACGAGCAGTACTTC.

The J gene is TRBJ1-2, the V gene TRBV28; weak D call: TRBD1 (5 bases). The germline V gene has CDR1 MDHEN and CDR2 SYDVKM. This CDR3 region has 17 residues. Trimming left V 3 bases short and J 6 bases short, with 23 bases between. This CDR3 reads CASSFSSFEEGTDGYTF. For the CDR3, the DNA is TGTGCCAGCAGTTTTAGTAGTTTCGAGGAGGGGACCGATGGCTACACCTTC.

In this sample, this clone turned up once. The chain joins TRBV5-1 to TRBJ2-6, with TRBD2 as a possible D gene (6 bases). The CDR3 consists of 16 residues. The germline V gene has CDR1 SGHRS and CDR2 YFSETQ. V lost 4 bases to trimming and J lost 4 bases, with 15 bases between them. CDR3 protein: CASSRAGGKGANVLTF. CDR3 bases: TGCGCCAGCAGCCGGGCTGGCGGGAAAGGGGCCAACGTCCTGACTTTC.

The rearrangement uses TRBV19 and TRBJ1-1, with a weak D call TRBD1 (6 bases). This CDR3 spans 12 amino acids. V was shortened by 8 bases and J by 7 bases, with 14 bases between the two germline ends. Germline V CDR1 and CDR2: LNHDA, SQIVND (reference sequence). This CDR3 is CASSQGMGEAFF. The DNA of the CDR3 is TGTGCCAGTTCTCAGGGGATGGGTGAAGCTTTCTTT.

V usage is TRBV7-9 and J usage is TRBJ2-3, with 7 positions matching TRBD1. The CDR3 is 15 residues long. After removal of 6 bases from V and 0 bases from J, the junction contained 6 bases not matched to a gene. The germline CDR1 and CDR2 sequences are SEHNR and FQNEAQ (reference sequence). This CDR3 reads CASSATGTSTDTQYF. CDR3 DNA sequence: TGTGCCAGCAGTGCGACAGGGACGAGCACAGATACGCAGTATTTT.

This chain links TRBV7-2 with TRBJ1-5; 8 bases align to TRBD1. CDR1 is SGHTA and CDR2 is FQGNSA in the germline V gene. This CDR3 is built from 14 residues. Germline trimming cut 5 bases from V and 7 bases from J; bases unmatched to any gene: 7. Here the CDR3 DNA reads TGTGCCAGCAGCCCGGACAGGGAAGGACAGCCCCAGCATTTT. Translating it yields CASSPDREGQPQHF. The whole variable domain, remainder taken from reference TRBV7-2 and TRBJ1-5, is GAGVSQSPSNKVTEKGKDVELRCDPISGHTALYWYRQSLGQGLEFLIYFQGNSAPDKSGLPSDRFSAERTGGSVSTLTIQRTQQEDSAVYLCASSPDREGQPQHFGDGTRLSIL.

V gene TRBV6-5 combines with J gene TRBJ1-2, with 7 positions matching TRBD1. CDR3 length equals 14 residues. In germline, CDR1 is MNHEY, CDR2 SVGAGI. Trimming at V came to 6 bases and at J to 8 bases, leaving 12 bases not matched to a gene. DNA of the CDR3: TGTGCCAGCAGACCAAGACAGGGACCGGGGGGCTACACCTTC. Translation gives CASRPRQGPGGYTF.

With regard to this clone: This sample includes further DNA sequences coding for the same CDR3. The J gene is TRBJ2-7, the V gene TRBV6-5; 10 nucleotides agree with TRBD2. The CDR3 sequence is 14 residues long. From germline, CDR1 is MNHEY and CDR2 SVGAGI. The V gene end was trimmed by 5 bases and the J gene end by 3 bases; junction bases not matched to a gene: 4. CDR3 nucleotide sequence: TGTGCCAGCAGTACCTTAGCGGGGGGCTACGAGCAGTACTTC. As protein: CASSTLAGGYEQYF.

The chain has TRBV4-1 and TRBJ2-1, with 10 positions matching TRBD2. V shed 0 bases, J shed 8 bases, and the junction held 7 bases outside the gene matches. The CDR3 is 16 amino acids. In germline, CDR1 is MGHRA, CDR2 YSYEKL. The CDR3 sequence: CASSQDWASGSYEQFF. In DNA, the CDR3 is TGCGCCAGCAGCCAAGATTGGGCTAGCGGGAGCTATGAGCAGTTCTTC.

The chain has TRBV11-2 and TRBJ2-6; D possibly corresponds to TRBD1 (5 bases). The CDR3 runs 16 residues. V was cut by 5 bases and J by 0 bases, with 11 bases left in between. The V gene's germline CDR1 is SGHAT and CDR2 FQNNGV. The CDR3 spells CASSAPRASGANVLTF. The CDR3 nucleotides are TGTGCCAGCAGCGCCCCCAGGGCCTCTGGGGCCAACGTCCTGACTTTC. The whole variable domain, remainder taken from reference TRBV11-2 and TRBJ2-6, is EAGVAQSPRYKIIEKRQSVAFWCNPISGHATLYWYQQILGQGPKLLIQFQNNGVVDDSQLPKDRFSAERLKGVDSTLKIQPAKLEDSAVYLCASSAPRASGANVLTFGAGSRLTVL.

This chain links TRBV28 with TRBJ1-1, with D perhaps matching TRBD1 (5 bases). Trimming removed 6 bases from V and 13 bases from J, with 15 bases in between. The CDR3 extends over 11 amino acids. Germline-derived CDR1 and CDR2 are MDHEN and SYDVKM. CDR3 protein: CASREQESVFF. The DNA of the CDR3 is TGTGCCAGCAGGGAACAGGAGAGTGTTTTCTTT.

Points on this clone: Within the sample, other DNA sequences also encode this same CDR3. This sequence joins TRBV18 and TRBJ1-2; the D is unclear. The length of the CDR3 is 13 residues. Germline V CDR1 and CDR2: KGHSH, LQKENI. V dropped 3 bases and J dropped 3 bases, with 8 bases sitting between them. The CDR3 region is CASSPSGDYGYTF. CDR3 bases: TGTGCCAGCTCACCCTCCGGAGACTATGGCTACACCTTC.

The chain couples TRBV6-6 to TRBJ1-2; possible D gene TRBD1, 5 bases. The CDR3 extends over 12 amino acids. Germline V gene sequence: CDR1 MNHNY, CDR2 SVGAGI (reference sequence). Trimming pared 7 bases from V and 8 bases from J, leaving 14 bases between. CDR3 residues: CASTREGEGYTF. DNA for the CDR3: TGTGCCAGCACCAGAGAAGGGGAAGGCTACACCTTC.

The chain carries TRBV11-3 and TRBJ2-1; no definite D call. The CDR3 contains 14 residues. Trimming took off 3 bases at V and 5 bases at J, with 11 bases between the two ends. CDR1 is SGHNT, CDR2 YENEEA, per germline. The CDR3 is CASSFSTGHNEQFF. CDR3 nucleotides: TGTGCCAGCAGCTTTTCGACCGGTCACAATGAGCAGTTCTTC.

V and J are TRBV7-2 and TRBJ2-5; 8 bases align to TRBD2. Germline V CDR1 and CDR2: SGHTA, FQGNSA. Trimming at V came to 6 bases and at J to 3 bases, leaving 6 bases not matched to a gene. The CDR3 is made up of 14 amino acids. The DNA for the CDR3 is TGTGCCAGCAGGCCCGGGGGGGCGAAAGAGACCCAGTACTTC. Its translation: CASRPGGAKETQYF.

The chain is built from TRBV5-1 and TRBJ1-4; 9 bases line up with TRBD1. The germline CDR1 and CDR2 sequences are SGHRS and YFSETQ. V lost 4 bases to trimming and J lost 2 bases; unmatched junction nucleotides: 15. CDR3 length equals 19 residues. For the CDR3, the DNA is TGCGCCAGCAGCCTCCCCGGGACAGGGACAATGACGACTAATGAAAAACTGTTTTTT. It translates to CASSLPGTGTMTTNEKLFF.

This chain links TRBV7-2 with TRBJ2-5, with TRBD2 matching over 11 bases. CDR1 SGHTA and CDR2 FQGNSA come from the germline V gene. After removal of 2 bases from V and 5 bases from J, the junction contained 4 bases not matched to a gene. The CDR3 totals 15 residues. CDR3 in DNA: TGTGCCAGCAGCTTACTAGCGGGAGGTGGGGAGACCCAGTACTTC. This translates into CASSLLAGGGETQYF.

The rearrangement joins TRBV2 to TRBJ2-2; the D gene is possibly TRBD1 (6 bases). Germline V CDR1 and CDR2: SNHLY, FYNNEI. V dropped 7 bases and J dropped 0 bases, with 12 bases sitting between them. This CDR3 has 15 amino acids. This chain's CDR3 is CASTRGHPNTGELFF. CDR3 nucleotide sequence: TGTGCCAGCACCCGGGGACATCCGAACACCGGGGAGCTGTTTTTT. The full variable domain, completed using reference TRBV2 and TRBJ2-2, is EPEVTQTPSHQVTQMGQEVILRCVPISNHLYFYWYRQILGQKVEFLVSFYNNEISEKSEIFDDQFSVERPDGSNFTLKIRSTKLEDSAMYFCASTRGHPNTGELFFGEGSRLTVL.

About this clone itself: At the DNA level, this CDR3 is encoded by other sequences in the same sample as well. The CDR3 DNA follows: TGCGCCAGCAGCCTGGACGGAGCCTCTGGAAACACCATATATTTT. It encodes CASSLDGASGNTIYF. The chain joins TRBV5-1 to TRBJ1-3; D call uncertain. Trimming shortened V by 4 bases and J by 0 bases, and 11 bases separated the two germline ends. Germline lookup yields CDR1 SGHRS and CDR2 YFSETQ. The CDR3 runs 15 residues.

The chain joins TRBV28 to TRBJ1-4; D is possibly TRBD1 (6 bases). This CDR3 comprises 12 residues. The V end was cut by 3 bases, the J end by 11 bases, with 10 bases between. Per the germline V gene, CDR1 is MDHEN and CDR2 is SYDVKM. This CDR3 is CASSFKQGKLFF. Here the CDR3 DNA reads TGTGCCAGCAGTTTCAAACAGGGTAAACTGTTTTTT.

The chain recombines TRBV30 with TRBJ2-7, with D maybe TRBD2 (6 bases). Trimming took off 2 bases at V and 2 bases at J, with 10 bases between the two ends. Germline CDR1 GTSNPN, CDR2 SVGIG (reference sequence). The CDR3 runs to 13 residues. The CDR3 DNA follows: TGTGCCTGGAGTATGGGGGGAACCTACGAGCAGTACTTC. Its translation: CAWSMGGTYEQYF.

In its sample, this clone was seen once. The CDR3 spells CASSQGLGITDTQYF. In DNA, the CDR3 is TGTGCCAGCAGCCAAGGGTTAGGAATAACAGATACGCAGTATTTT. The V and J genes are TRBV4-2 and TRBJ2-3; unclear D gene. The CDR3 runs 15 residues. Per germline, CDR1 LGHNA and CDR2 YNFKEQ. The V end was cut by 1 base, the J end by 3 bases, with 11 bases between.

The V and J genes are TRBV5-6 and TRBJ2-5; 15 bases are shared with TRBD2. Germline assignment: CDR1 SGHDT and CDR2 YYEEEE. The CDR3 contains 19 residues. Trimming took 4 bases from V and 4 from J; bases not matched to a gene: 14. As DNA, the CDR3 is TGTGCCAGCAGCCCCCGGACTAGCGGGAGGGCATATCCAGCAGAGACCCAGTACTTC. Translation gives CASSPRTSGRAYPAETQYF.